This T cell receptor beta chain is drawn from a study of response to subunit inactivated influenza vaccine (dated by TCRdb to the late 2010s). A note on the overall study: Deep quantitative T cell receptor repertoire profiling was used in the study to track responses to a trivalent subunit inactivated influenza vaccine. Broader findings and caveats from the paper: It was suggested by the authors that each seasonal influenza vaccination may recruit only a limited number of new T cells.

The germline V gene encodes CDR1 MNHEY and CDR2 SVGEGT. V is pared back by 7 bases and J by 5 bases, with 12 bases lying between the germline termini. CDR3 length: 12 amino acids, cysteine to phenylalanine. The read is trimmed to its CDR3 DNA, 36 bases read in frame from base 1. The receptor library was made with RT-PCR. Sequencing relied on an Illumina HiSeq 2500. TCRdb took the public reads, trimmed them with fastp at Q25, ran MiXCR for clone calling and kept in-frame beta chains. Each entry is one CDR3 protein sequence, shown with its most common DNA and genes. The sample profile shows over 750,000 distinct CDR3 sequences; about 20% of them were found once. The ten biggest clones cover 10% of the sample. Comments on this clonotype: Its antigen remains unidentified. The sample holds no much larger clone one base away, and base qualities are not on file.

The receptor was isolated from a man aged 50 or older who received an inactivated influenza vaccine. Donor details come from another sample of the same person, matched by shared clones. This chain is built from TRBV6-2 or TRBV6-3 and TRBJ2-7; the best D guess is TRBD2, with 5 bases matching. Specimen: PBMCs from blood, collected 4 to 6 days after vaccination. The nucleotide sequence reads TGTGCCAGCACGGGGAGACGAAACGAGCAGTACTTC. Protein translation: CASTGRRNEQYF.